This passage covers 19 T cell receptor beta chains from one sample sequenced in a study of kidney transplant recipient with SARS-CoV-2 infection (dated by TCRdb to the early 2020s). In the paper's terms, the time point label means: pre-pandemic baseline sample and day 111 after first positive SARS-CoV-2 test. The data were produced on an Illumina MiSeq. TCRdb took the public reads, trimmed them with fastp at Q25, ran MiXCR for clone calling and kept in-frame beta chains. Records with the same CDR3 protein are collapsed into one entry carrying the most frequent genes and DNA. In this sample the table shows under 300,000 distinct CDR3 sequences, less than 35% of which occur a single time. Of the sample, roughly 7.3% is held by the ten largest clones. Here the sequenced sample was a blood sample, taken at baseline and on day 111 from a kidney transplant recipient. The receptor source for this set is a male patient between 25 and 39 years old who had COVID-19 and was a kidney transplant recipient. Following a transplant, some T lymphocytes may have been derived from the graft donor.

This clonotype was picked up many times. The rearrangement uses TRBV18 and TRBJ2-3; D is uncertain. V lost 1 base and J lost 0, with 8 bases in between. The CDR3 contains 15 residues. Per the germline V gene, CDR1 is KGHSH and CDR2 is LQKENI. DNA of the CDR3: TGTGCCAGCTCACCACTTTCCAGGAGCACAGATACGCAGTATTTT. This sequence encodes CASSPLSRSTDTQYF.

About this clonotype itself: This may stem from a read error, because a much larger clone lies one nucleotide away. The V gene is TRBV2, the J gene TRBJ1-2; D not certain. The germline V gene encodes CDR1 SNHLY and CDR2 FYNNEI. V was trimmed by 3 bases and J by 7 bases, leaving 12 bases between them. This CDR3 has 13 amino acids. CDR3: CASSDDTAIGYTF. CDR3 coding DNA: TGTGCCAGCAGTGACGACACCGCTATTGGCTACACCTTC.

There are many counts of this clonotype. V usage is TRBV11-1 and J usage is TRBJ2-2; D gene unclear. The germline V gene has CDR1 SGHAT and CDR2 FQDESV (reference sequence). Trimming removed 5 bases from V and 2 bases from J, with 9 bases in between. CDR3 length: 14 amino acids. CDR3 residues: CASSRKGNTGELFF. CDR3 nucleotide sequence: TGTGCCAGCAGCCGAAAAGGAAACACCGGGGAGCTGTTTTTT.

Note on this clonotype: A much larger clone differs by one base, so this may be a read error. The chain uses TRBV20-1 and TRBJ1-5, with D uncertain. Germline V gives CDR1 DFQATT, CDR2 SNEGSKA (reference sequence). CDR3 length: 13 amino acids. V was shortened by 6 bases and J by 1 base, with 10 bases between the two germline ends. The chain's CDR3 is CSAARGSNQPQHF. For the CDR3, the DNA is TGCAGTGCCGCCCGGGGAAGCAATCAGCCCCAGCATTTT.

Many counts were recorded for this clonotype. The V call is TRBV28, the J call TRBJ2-1, with TRBD2 matching over 9 bases. V was pared by 5 bases and J by 1 base, with 3 bases of the junction left unmatched. The CDR3 is 15 amino acids. Germline V gene data show CDR1 as MDHEN and CDR2 as SYDVKM. The CDR3 DNA sequence: TGTGCCAGCAGTCCTCTAGCGGGGTCCTACAATGAGCAGTTCTTC. Amino acids: CASSPLAGSYNEQFF.

Of note for this clonotype: A much larger clone lies one base from this, so it may be a read error. The chain couples TRBV10-1 to TRBJ2-3; TRBD1 is a possible D gene (6 bases). The J call may be in error: the DNA end matches TRBJ2-7 better. Germline V lookup: CDR1 WNHNN, CDR2 SYGVQD (reference sequence). This CDR3 is built from 13 residues. CDR3 in amino acids: CASSESSGAAQYF. The CDR3 DNA follows: TGCGCCAGCAGTGAGTCGTCAGGGGCCGCGCAGTACTTC.

Of note for this clonotype: It may be a read error: a sequence one base away is much more abundant. This sequence joins TRBV5-1 and TRBJ2-5, with 7 bases aligning to TRBD1. CDR1 is SGHRS, CDR2 YFSETQ, per germline. This CDR3 is 16 amino acids long. CDR3 amino acids: CASSLGGGGPGETQCF. Here the CDR3 DNA reads TGCGCCAGCAGCTTGGGAGGGGGCGGGCCAGGAGAGACCCAGTGCTTC. The whole variable domain, filled in from reference TRBV5-1 and TRBJ2-5, reads KAGVTQTPRYLIKTRGQQVTLSCSPISGHRSVSWYQQTPGQGLQFLFEYFSETQRNKGNFPGRFSGRQFSNSRSEMNVSTLELGDSALYLCASSLGGGGPGETQCFGPGTRLLVL.

This clonotype was seen many times. V usage is TRBV12-3 or TRBV12-4 and J usage is TRBJ1-2; D is unclear. There are 17 residues in the CDR3. V was shortened by 5 bases and J by 4 bases, with 23 bases between the two germline ends. The CDR3 protein is CASSPPLTAGKTYGYTF. The CDR3 DNA is TGTGCCAGCAGTCCTCCCCTCACAGCAGGAAAGACCTATGGCTACACCTTC.

This clonotype appeared many times. This rearrangement joins TRBV6-4 to TRBJ1-3, with D possibly matching TRBD1 (5 bases). Trimming cost V 2 bases and J 0 bases, with 8 bases left between them. Per the germline V gene, CDR1 is MRHNA and CDR2 is SNTAGT. CDR3 length: 15 amino acids. CDR3 in DNA: TGTGCCAGCAGTGACAAAGGGGACTCTGGAAACACCATATATTTT. Its translation: CASSDKGDSGNTIYF.

About this clonotype itself: The CDR3 carries no conserved terminal phenylalanine or tryptophan, so it likely arises from a read error. The chain couples TRBV7-3 to TRBJ1-1, with D perhaps TRBD1 (5 bases). This CDR3 has 14 residues. V was clipped by 5 bases and J by 2 bases, with 12 bases between them. Germline V gives CDR1 SGHTA, CDR2 FQGTGA. CDR3 DNA: TGTGCCAGCAGCCCGGGGACTGCTAACACTGAAGCTTTCCTT. Protein sequence: CASSPGTANTEAFL.

This clonotype was seen more than once but under ten times. A much larger clone differs by one base, so this may be a read error. The J gene is TRBJ1-2, the V gene TRBV12-3 or TRBV12-4; the D gene is possibly TRBD1 (5 bases). V gave up 5 bases and J gave up 4 bases, with 23 bases separating them. The CDR3 has 17 amino acids. The CDR3 region is CASSMRGSFRKTYGYTF. CDR3 DNA sequence: TGTGCCAGCAGTATGCGGGGCAGCTTCCGAAAGACCTATGGCTACACCTTC.

This clonotype was observed at least ten times. The chain combines TRBV4-3 with TRBJ2-1; D possibly corresponds to TRBD1 (6 bases). V was trimmed by 0 bases and J by 7 bases, leaving 10 bases between them. This CDR3 is built from 14 residues. Per germline, CDR1 LGHNA and CDR2 YSLEER. This CDR3 reads CASSQDVRGNEQFF. CDR3 sequence (DNA): TGCGCCAGCAGCCAAGATGTTAGGGGGAATGAGCAGTTCTTC.

This clonotype was recorded only once. A much larger clonotype is one base distant, so this may be a read error. This sequence joins TRBV10-3 and TRBJ2-7; a possible D gene is TRBD1 (6 bases). The length of the CDR3 is 12 residues. The germline V gene has CDR1 ENHRY and CDR2 SYGVKD. CDR3 protein: CAVSEGGDEQYF. CDR3 DNA sequence: TGTGCCGTCAGTGAAGGGGGAGACGAGCAGTACTTC.

There are a few counts of this clonotype. The V gene is TRBV15, the J gene TRBJ2-3; D may be TRBD1 or TRBD2 (5 bases each). V was pared by 0 bases and J by 6 bases, with 16 bases between. Per germline, CDR1 LNHNV and CDR2 YYDKDF (reference sequence). CDR3 length: 16 amino acids. The CDR3 here is CATSRDRSGGFDTQYF. CDR3 bases: TGTGCCACCAGCAGAGACCGGAGTGGGGGATTTGATACGCAGTATTTT.

As for this clonotype: Given a much more abundant clone one base away, this may be a read error. The genes are TRBV7-8 and TRBJ2-7, with 9 nucleotides matching TRBD2. Germline V CDR1 and CDR2: SGHVS, FQNEAQ. The length of the CDR3 is 16 residues. CDR3 DNA: TGTGCCGGCAGCTTAGGGGCTAGCGGGGATACCTACGAGCAGTACTTC. As protein: CAGSLGASGDTYEQYF.

About this clonotype itself: This may arise from a read error, as a much more abundant clone is one base away. V gene TRBV12-3 or TRBV12-4 combines with J gene TRBJ1-2; D is unresolved. The CDR3 consists of 17 residues. V lost 4 bases, J lost 4 bases, and 22 bases lay in between. For the CDR3, the DNA is TGTGCCAGCAGTTGTTATCTCAGCCTCCGAAAGACCTATGGCTACACCTTC. Translating it yields CASSCYLSLRKTYGYTF.

The sample holds many counts of this clonotype. The V call is TRBV4-3, the J call TRBJ2-6, with a weak D call TRBD1 (5 bases). The V end was cut by 5 bases, the J end by 5 bases, with 22 bases between. Germline V gives CDR1 LGHNA, CDR2 YSLEER. The CDR3 is 18 residues long. In nucleotides, the CDR3 is TGCGCCAGCAGCGTCTACAGGACGTCACAAAGTCGGGCCAACGTCCTGACTTTC. It translates to CASSVYRTSQSRANVLTF.

This clonotype was seen many times. The chain links TRBV2 to TRBJ2-7; TRBD1 agrees at 7 bases. The CDR3 is 14 amino acids. In germline, CDR1 is SNHLY, CDR2 FYNNEI. The J segment lost 4 bases and the V segment lost 7 bases, leaving 10 bases of the junction unmatched. DNA of the CDR3: TGTGCCAGCACCTTGGACAGGCAACTTTACGAGCAGTACTTC. Translating gives CASTLDRQLYEQYF.

For this clonotype: Just one base apart from a much larger clone, this may be a read error. The chain carries TRBV5-4 and TRBJ1-1; the match to TRBD1 covers 9 bases. Germline V gives CDR1 SGHNT, CDR2 YYREEE (reference sequence). The CDR3 is 14 amino acids. Trimming removed 7 bases from V and 5 bases from J; junction bases left unmatched: 9. CDR3 protein: CASGPQGAGTEAFF. Here the CDR3 DNA reads TGTGCCAGCGGCCCACAGGGGGCGGGAACTGAAGCTTTCTTT.